This record covers a single T cell receptor beta chain. Its target is not known. This sample is drawn from a study of shared clonotypes between healthy human individuals. About the study: Three plates were used per donor for CD4 naive, three for CD4 memory, two for CD8 naive and one for CD8 memory. Whole-study results and caveats: Generation of non-shared clonotypes was less probable than generation of clonotypes shared by all four donors.

In germline, CDR1 is SQVTM, CDR2 ANQGSEA. The CDR3 sequence is 14 residues long. Trimming took 5 bases from V and 3 from J; bases not matched to a gene: 9. In the authors' methods: ImmunoSEQ gave junction-only sequences without quality scores, so filtering differed. Data came from immunoSEQ multiplex PCR; TCRdb stores just in-frame clones and leaves some out. Clonal size and the V and J genes are those of that table, whereas D and trimming came from the DNA. Seen here are around 2.1 million clones, around 93% observed once, and the top ten hold 1.5% to 2%. CD45RO-negative CD8 cells positively selected for CCR7 made up the naive population, which excluded terminally differentiated effector memory CD45RA+ cells.

Sequencing was performed on naive CD8+ T cells from PBMCs. V usage is TRBV29-1 and J usage is TRBJ2-7, with 8 bases matching TRBD1. This TCR derives from a man younger than 30 in good health. Some clones in this sample may be carry-over from other donors' samples. CDR3 protein: CSVLIRDRLYEQYF. The CDR3 DNA follows: TGCAGCGTTCTAATACGGGACAGGCTCTACGAGCAGTACTTC.